These 7 T cell receptor beta chains were all obtained from the same sample, sequenced in a study of blood T cell repertoires in COVID-19 (dated by TCRdb to 2018 to 2021). The library was prepared using the immunoSEQ multiplex PCR assay. The clones in this table, taken by TCRdb from immuneACCESS, are in-frame only. Not every clone is retained; where verified, under half of the shortfall comes from an unresolved V gene, and the cause of the rest is unknown. This sample has hundreds of thousands of clones in its table, and just over 85% of those were observed once. The ten top clones hold roughly 4.1% of the sample. Material: peripheral blood. Receptors originate from a man aged 50-59 years with acute or convalescent COVID-19.

The rearrangement uses TRBV7-9 and TRBJ1-1; a weak D match, TRBD1 (6 bases). Germline lookup yields CDR1 SEHNR and CDR2 FQNEAQ (reference sequence). The CDR3 totals 11 residues. For the CDR3, the DNA is TGTGCTACAGGGTCAAACACTGAAGCTTTCTTT. Translated, it gives CATGSNTEAFF.

This clone occurred a few times. The chain links TRBV6-6 to TRBJ2-4; tentatively, D is TRBD1 (6 bases). Trimming pared 6 bases from V and 7 bases from J, leaving 7 bases between. This CDR3 has 11 residues. Germline loops: CDR1 MNHNY, CDR2 SVGAGI (reference sequence). The CDR3 DNA reads TGTGCCAGCAGGGGGGCCAACATTCAGTACTTC. It encodes CASRGANIQYF.

The chain recombines TRBV5-8 with TRBJ2-2; D remains unclear. Germline V gives CDR1 SGHTS, CDR2 YDEGEE. Between the trimmed V and J ends, which lost 4 bases and 6 bases, there was a span of 10 bases. The CDR3 has 13 residues. The CDR3 here is CASSAYMAGELFF. The CDR3 DNA follows: TGTGCCAGCAGCGCCTATATGGCCGGGGAGCTGTTTTTT.

The chain combines TRBV7-2 with TRBJ1-2; D is uncertain. The CDR3 totals 13 residues. Germline V gene lookup returns CDR1 SGHTA and CDR2 FQGNSA. V lost 5 bases, J lost 7 bases, and 14 bases lay in between. In DNA form, the CDR3 reads TGTGCCAGCAGCCACTTTGATACTGGTGGCTACACCTTC. Amino acids: CASSHFDTGGYTF.

The chain has TRBV7-8 and TRBJ2-1; 13 bases agree with TRBD2. V gave up 5 bases and J gave up 4 bases; unmatched junction bases: 11. Germline loops: CDR1 SGHVS, CDR2 FQNEAQ. CDR3 length: 18 residues. CDR3 residues: CASSAPGTSGKLYNEQFF. In DNA, the CDR3 is TGTGCCAGCAGCGCCCCCGGGACTAGCGGGAAACTTTACAATGAGCAGTTCTTC.

The chain recombines TRBV5-6 with TRBJ1-3; 7 bases agree with TRBD1. Germline CDR1 reads SGHDT; CDR2 reads YYEEEE. This CDR3 is built from 14 residues. Losses at the gene ends were 5 bases for V and 0 bases for J; bases not matched to a gene: 2. This CDR3 reads CASSRQGSGNTIYF. The CDR3 coding sequence is TGTGCCAGCAGTCGACAGGGCTCTGGAAACACCATATATTTT.

A few counts support this clone. V gene TRBV7-2 combines with J gene TRBJ2-3, with D possibly matching TRBD2 (6 bases). The CDR3 consists of 15 residues. Trimming stripped 1 base from V and 6 bases from J, with 14 bases between. From germline, CDR1 is SGHTA and CDR2 FQGNSA. The CDR3 protein is CASSLGPTRRDTQYF. The CDR3 region has the DNA TGTGCCAGCAGCTTAGGCCCGACTAGACGGGATACGCAGTATTTT.